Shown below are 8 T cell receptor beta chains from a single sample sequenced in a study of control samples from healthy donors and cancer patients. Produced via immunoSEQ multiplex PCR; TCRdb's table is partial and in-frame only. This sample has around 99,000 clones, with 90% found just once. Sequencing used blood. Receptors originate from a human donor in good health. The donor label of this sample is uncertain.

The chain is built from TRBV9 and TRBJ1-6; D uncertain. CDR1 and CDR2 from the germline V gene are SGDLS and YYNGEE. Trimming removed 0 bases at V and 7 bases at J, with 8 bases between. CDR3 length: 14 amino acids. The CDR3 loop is CASSVGRPNSPLHF. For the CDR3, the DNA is TGTGCCAGCAGCGTAGGCAGGCCCAATTCACCCCTCCACTTT.

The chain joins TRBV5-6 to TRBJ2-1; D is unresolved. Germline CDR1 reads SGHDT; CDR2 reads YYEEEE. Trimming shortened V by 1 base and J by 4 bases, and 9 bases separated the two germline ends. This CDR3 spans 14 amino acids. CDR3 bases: TGTGCCAGCAGCTTGCTCGTGGGTTACAATGAGCAGTTCTTC. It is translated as CASSLLVGYNEQFF.

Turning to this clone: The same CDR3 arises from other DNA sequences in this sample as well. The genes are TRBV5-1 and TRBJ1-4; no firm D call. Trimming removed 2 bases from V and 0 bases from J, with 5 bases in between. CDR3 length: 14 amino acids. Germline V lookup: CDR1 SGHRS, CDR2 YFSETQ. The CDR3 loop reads CASSLGSTNEKLFF. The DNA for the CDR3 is TGCGCCAGCAGCTTAGGGTCAACTAATGAAAAACTGTTTTTT. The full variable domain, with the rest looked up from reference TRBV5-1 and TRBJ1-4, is KAGVTQTPRYLIKTRGQQVTLSCSPISGHRSVSWYQQTPGQGLQFLFEYFSETQRNKGNFPGRFSGRQFSNSRSEMNVSTLELGDSALYLCASSLGSTNEKLFFGSGTQLSVL.

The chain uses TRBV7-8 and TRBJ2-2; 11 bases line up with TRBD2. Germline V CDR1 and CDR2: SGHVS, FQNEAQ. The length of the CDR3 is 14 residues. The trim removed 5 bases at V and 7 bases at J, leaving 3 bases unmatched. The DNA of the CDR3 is TGTGCCAGCAGCACTACTAGCGGGAGCGGGGAGCTGTTTTTT. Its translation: CASSTTSGSGELFF. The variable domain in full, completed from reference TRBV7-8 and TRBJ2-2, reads GAGVSQSPRYKVAKRGQDVALRCDPISGHVSLFWYQQALGQGPEFLTYFQNEAQLDKSGLPSDRFFAERPEGSVSTLKIQRTQQEDSAVYLCASSTTSGSGELFFGEGSRLTVL.

CDR3 sequence: CATSWTAVKRETQYF. The CDR3 nucleotides are TGTGCCACCAGCTGGACGGCCGTTAAAAGGGAGACCCAGTACTTC. This chain uses TRBV15 with TRBJ2-5; D is undetermined. This CDR3 region has 15 residues. The ends were cut back, 5 bases at V and 5 bases at J, with 18 bases in the middle. CDR1 is LNHNV and CDR2 is YYDKDF in the germline V gene (reference sequence).

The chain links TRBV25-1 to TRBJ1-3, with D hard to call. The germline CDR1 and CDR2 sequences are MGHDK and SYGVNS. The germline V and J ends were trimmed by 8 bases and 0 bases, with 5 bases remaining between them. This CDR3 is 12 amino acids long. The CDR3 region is CASGDSGNTIYF. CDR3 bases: TGTGCCAGCGGAGACTCTGGAAACACCATATATTTT.

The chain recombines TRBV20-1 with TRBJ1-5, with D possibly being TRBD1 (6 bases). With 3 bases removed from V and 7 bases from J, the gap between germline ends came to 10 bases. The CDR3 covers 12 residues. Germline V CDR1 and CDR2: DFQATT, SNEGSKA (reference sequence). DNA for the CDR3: TGCAGTGCTAGTAGGGGGACACAGCCCCAGCATTTT. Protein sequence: CSASRGTQPQHF.

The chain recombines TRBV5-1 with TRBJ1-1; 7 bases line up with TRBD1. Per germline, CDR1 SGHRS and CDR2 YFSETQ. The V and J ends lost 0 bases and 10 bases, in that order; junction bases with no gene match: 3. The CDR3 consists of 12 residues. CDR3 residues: CASSLVPGGAFF. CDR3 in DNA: TGCGCCAGCAGCTTGGTGCCAGGGGGAGCTTTCTTT.